The 22 T cell receptor beta chains below were found in one sample sequenced in a study of T cell changes during pregnancy in multiple sclerosis. Generated by immunoSEQ multiplex PCR, the TCRdb table keeps only in-frame clones and is missing some. The sample has some 49,000 clones, just under 95% seen once. Sample: CD8+ T cells from peripheral blood mononuclear cells, taken in the first trimester of pregnancy. These receptors all stem from a female donor with multiple sclerosis, enrolled in a pregnancy study.

V usage is TRBV2 and J usage is TRBJ2-3; a weak D match, TRBD2 (5 bases). The CDR3 is 15 residues long. V was shortened by 5 bases and J by 1 base, with 13 bases between the two germline ends. The germline V gene has CDR1 SNHLY and CDR2 FYNNEI. The CDR3 here is CASSIVGSGTDTQYF. Written as DNA, the CDR3 is TGTGCCAGCAGTATCGTCGGTAGCGGCACAGATACGCAGTATTTT.

This chain connects TRBV10-2 to TRBJ2-1; tentatively, D is TRBD1 (6 bases). The CDR3 totals 16 residues. CDR1 and CDR2 from the germline V gene are WSHSY and SAAADI. V lost 7 bases, J lost 2 bases, and 18 bases lay in between. CDR3 sequence (DNA): TGCGCCAGCACCGCCTTGACAGGCGTCACCTACAATGAGCAGTTCTTC. This gives the protein CASTALTGVTYNEQFF.

The gene calls are TRBV29-1 and TRBJ1-2; TRBD1 matches at 10 bases. Germline lookup yields CDR1 SQVTM and CDR2 ANQGSEA. The V gene end was trimmed by 4 bases and the J gene end by 4 bases; junction bases not matched to a gene: 6. The length of the CDR3 is 14 residues. DNA for the CDR3: TGCAGCGTTGGGGACAGGGGAGGCGGCTATGGCTACACCTTC. Its translation: CSVGDRGGGYGYTF.

At least ten counts were recorded for this clone. Here the CDR3 reads CASSAQDRLNTEAFF. The CDR3 DNA reads TGTGCCAGCAGCGCGCAAGACAGGTTGAACACTGAAGCTTTCTTT. The rearrangement uses TRBV21-1 and TRBJ1-1; the D call of TRBD1 is as the table states it, not checked on the DNA. TRBV21-1 is a known pseudogene. This CDR3 comprises 15 residues.

The V call is TRBV25-1, the J call TRBJ2-1; D possibly corresponds to TRBD2 (5 bases). Germline V gene data show CDR1 as MGHDK and CDR2 as SYGVNS. The CDR3 covers 12 residues. Trimming removed 1 base at V and 7 bases at J, with 5 bases between. The CDR3 loop reads CASSESGNEQFF. As DNA, the CDR3 is TGTGCCAGCAGTGAATCGGGGAATGAGCAGTTCTTC. Variable domain in full (rest from reference TRBV25-1 and TRBJ2-1): EADIYQTPRYLVIGTGKKITLECSQTMGHDKMYWYQQDPGMELHLIHYSYGVNSTEKGDLSSESTVSRIRTEHFPLTLESARPSHTSQYLCASSESGNEQFFGPGTRLTVL.

This rearrangement joins TRBV7-2 to TRBJ1-2, with D perhaps TRBD1 (6 bases). The CDR3 length is 12 residues. The ends were cut back, 5 bases at V and 6 bases at J, with 10 bases in the middle. Germline assignment: CDR1 SGHTA and CDR2 FQGNSA. The CDR3 sequence is CASSPQGHGYTF. The CDR3, as DNA: TGTGCCAGCAGCCCCCAGGGGCATGGCTACACCTTC.

A word on this clone: This sample includes further DNA sequences coding for the same CDR3. CDR3 sequence reads: CASSISSGSYEQYF. In nucleotides, the CDR3 is TGTGCCAGTAGTATTAGTAGCGGGAGTTACGAGCAGTACTTC. The chain has TRBV19 and TRBJ2-7, with 9 nucleotides matching TRBD2. The V and J ends lost 3 bases and 4 bases, in that order; junction bases with no gene match: 4. Per germline, CDR1 LNHDA and CDR2 SQIVND (reference sequence). CDR3 length: 14 amino acids.

V gene TRBV5-4 combines with J gene TRBJ1-3; 7 positions match TRBD1. Germline V gene data show CDR1 as SGHNT and CDR2 as YYREEE (reference sequence). With 4 bases clipped from V and 0 bases from J, the junction kept 7 bases outside the gene matches. This CDR3 spans 16 amino acids. The CDR3 reads CASSTGTATSGNTIYF. In nucleotides, the CDR3 is TGTGCCAGCAGCACCGGGACAGCCACCTCTGGAAACACCATATATTTT.

The chain combines TRBV5-4 with TRBJ2-5; 11 nucleotides align to TRBD2. CDR1 SGHNT and CDR2 YYREEE come from the germline V gene (reference sequence). The CDR3 has 15 amino acids. After removal of 4 bases from V and 2 bases from J, the junction contained 4 bases not matched to a gene. The CDR3: CASSTSGSGQETQYF. The CDR3 DNA reads TGTGCCAGCAGCACTAGCGGGAGTGGTCAAGAGACCCAGTACTTC.

The chain recombines TRBV6-9 with TRBJ1-2; D gene uncertain. Between the trimmed V and J ends, which lost 7 bases and 2 bases, there was a span of 20 bases. Germline CDR1 MNHGY, CDR2 SVAAGI. The CDR3 is made up of 16 amino acids. The CDR3 protein is CASTNPNTDTNYGYTF. The CDR3 DNA reads as TGTGCCAGCACTAACCCCAATACAGACACGAACTATGGCTACACCTTC.

V gene TRBV7-8 combines with J gene TRBJ2-7, with D tentatively TRBD1 (6 bases). The CDR3 has 13 residues. Trimming cost V 4 bases and J 5 bases, with 12 bases left between them. The germline gives CDR1 SGHVS, CDR2 FQNEAQ. The CDR3 loop reads CASSWAQGNEQYF. CDR3 DNA sequence: TGTGCCAGCAGCTGGGCGCAGGGGAACGAGCAGTACTTC.

This rearrangement joins TRBV27 to TRBJ2-7, with D tentatively TRBD1 (6 bases). Trimming took 1 base from V and 4 from J, leaving 11 bases between them. This CDR3 is 14 amino acids long. Germline values: CDR1 MNHEY, CDR2 SMNVEV (reference sequence). CDR3 bases: TGTGCCAGCAGTTTATTGGACAGTAGGTACGAGCAGTACTTC. Translating it yields CASSLLDSRYEQYF.

The chain recombines TRBV7-9 with TRBJ2-7, with 9 bases aligning to TRBD2. This CDR3 spans 16 amino acids. Looked up from germline, CDR1 is SEHNR and CDR2 is FQNEAQ (reference sequence). Losses at the gene ends were 5 bases for V and 0 bases for J; bases not matched to a gene: 8. Written as DNA, the CDR3 is TGTGCCAGCAGCCCTCCCCTAGCGGGATCCTCCTACGAGCAGTACTTC. Translating gives CASSPPLAGSSYEQYF.

The chain is built from TRBV5-6 and TRBJ1-1; D is unresolved. V lost 0 bases to trimming and J lost 2 bases, with 8 bases between them. Germline V gene lookup returns CDR1 SGHDT and CDR2 YYEEEE. This CDR3 is 14 amino acids long. The CDR3 is CASSLGGSNTEAFF. CDR3 nucleotide sequence: TGTGCCAGCAGCTTGGGTGGCAGTAACACTGAAGCTTTCTTT.

The V call is TRBV19, the J call TRBJ1-5; D may be TRBD1 (5 bases). Germline V gene data show CDR1 as LNHDA and CDR2 as SQIVND (reference sequence). Trimming cost V 1 base and J 15 bases, with 13 bases left between them. This CDR3 comprises 12 residues. The CDR3 region is CASSIGGVHLHF. As DNA, the CDR3 is TGTGCCAGTAGTATAGGGGGGGTACATCTGCATTTT.

The chain couples TRBV21-1 to TRBJ2-6; the table's D call, TRBD1, has no DNA check behind it. TRBV21-1 is a documented pseudogene. CDR3 length: 17 amino acids. Written as DNA, the CDR3 is TGTGCCAGCAGCGAAAATGCACAGGTGGCTGGGGCCAACGTCCTGACTTTC. Protein sequence: CASSENAQVAGANVLTF.

This clone has more than one count but fewer than ten. Here the CDR3 DNA reads TGTGCCACCAGCAGAGATCCCGGACAGGGGCCAGATACGCAGTATTTT. Translated: CATSRDPGQGPDTQYF. This chain uses TRBV15 with TRBJ2-3, with TRBD1 identical over 9 bases. This CDR3 region has 16 residues. Germline assignment: CDR1 LNHNV and CDR2 YYDKDF (reference sequence). V shed 0 bases and J 4 bases; nucleotides not matched to a gene: 5.

The chain is built from TRBV21-1 and TRBJ2-1; the DNA was not compared with TRBD2, the D call given in the table. TRBV21-1 is tagged as a pseudogene. The CDR3 length is 19 residues. The DNA of the CDR3 is TGTGCCAGCAGCAACTCTAGCGGGAGGGCTCCTGGGAATTACAATGAGCAGTTCTTC. This codes for CASSNSSGRAPGNYNEQFF.

The V gene is TRBV4-3, the J gene TRBJ2-2; TRBD1 might be the D (6 bases). This CDR3 region has 16 residues. Germline CDR1 reads LGHNA; CDR2 reads YSLEER. Trimming shortened V by 4 bases and J by 6 bases, and 18 bases separated the two germline ends. In nucleotides, the CDR3 is TGCGCCAGCAGCCTAACCAGGGGCGCTCCAGCCGGGGAGCTGTTTTTT. Translated, it gives CASSLTRGAPAGELFF.

The rearrangement joins TRBV18 to TRBJ1-3; D unresolved. The CDR3 consists of 15 residues. Germline CDR1 reads KGHSH; CDR2 reads LQKENI. V lost 0 bases, J lost 4 bases, and 10 bases lay in between. The CDR3 region has the DNA TGTGCCAGCTCACCACCGTTCGGGGTCGGAAACACCATATATTTT. This encodes CASSPPFGVGNTIYF. Using reference TRBV18 and TRBJ1-3 for the parts outside the CDR3, the full variable domain is NAGVMQNPRHLVRRRGQEARLRCSPMKGHSHVYWYRQLPEEGLKFMVYLQKENIIDESGMPKERFSAEFPKEGPSILRIQQVVRGDSAAYFCASSPPFGVGNTIYFGEGSWLTVV.

The J gene is TRBJ2-5, the V gene TRBV5-8; possibly TRBD1 for D (5 bases). This CDR3 has 15 residues. The germline gives CDR1 SGHTS, CDR2 YDEGEE. V shed 0 bases and J shed 2 bases, with 11 bases lying between them. The CDR3 DNA follows: TGTGCCAGCAGCTTGGGACAGAACGAACAAGAGACCCAGTACTTC. Its protein is CASSLGQNEQETQYF.

V usage is TRBV5-4 and J usage is TRBJ1-3, with D unresolved. Trimming left V 4 bases short and J 1 base short, with 12 bases between. Germline CDR1 reads SGHNT; CDR2 reads YYREEE (reference sequence). The CDR3 runs to 15 residues. CDR3 sequence (DNA): TGTGCCAGCAGCCCTTCGCGGGGATCTGGAAACACCATATATTTT. Its protein product is CASSPSRGSGNTIYF.